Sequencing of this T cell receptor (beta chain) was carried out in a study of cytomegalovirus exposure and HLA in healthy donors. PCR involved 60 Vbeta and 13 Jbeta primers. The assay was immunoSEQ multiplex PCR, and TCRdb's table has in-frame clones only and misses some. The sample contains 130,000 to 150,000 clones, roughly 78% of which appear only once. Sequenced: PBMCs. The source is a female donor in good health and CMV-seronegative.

The CDR3 here is CASSWTGTAYNEQFF. CDR3 DNA: TGTGCCAGCAGCTGGACCGGGACAGCCTACAATGAGCAGTTCTTC. The rearrangement uses TRBV7-9 and TRBJ2-1; 7 positions agree with TRBD1. The V segment lost 4 bases and the J segment 2 bases; nucleotides outside the gene matches: 5. The germline gives CDR1 SEHNR, CDR2 FQNEAQ (reference sequence). This CDR3 region has 15 residues.